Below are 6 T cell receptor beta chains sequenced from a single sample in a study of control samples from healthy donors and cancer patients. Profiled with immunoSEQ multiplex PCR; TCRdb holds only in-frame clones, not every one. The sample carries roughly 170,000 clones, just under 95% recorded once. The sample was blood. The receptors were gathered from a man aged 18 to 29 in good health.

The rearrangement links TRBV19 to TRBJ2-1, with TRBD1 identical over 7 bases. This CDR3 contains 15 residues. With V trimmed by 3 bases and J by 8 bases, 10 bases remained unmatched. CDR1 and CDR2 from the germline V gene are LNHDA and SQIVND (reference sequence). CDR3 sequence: CASSMGTVGGHEQFF. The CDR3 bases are TGTGCCAGTAGTATGGGGACAGTTGGGGGCCATGAGCAGTTCTTC.

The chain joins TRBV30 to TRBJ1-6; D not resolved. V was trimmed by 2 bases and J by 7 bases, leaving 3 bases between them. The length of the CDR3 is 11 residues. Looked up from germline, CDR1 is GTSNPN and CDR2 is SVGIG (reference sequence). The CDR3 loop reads CAWSSNSPLHF. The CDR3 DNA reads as TGTGCCTGGAGTTCAAATTCACCCCTCCACTTT.

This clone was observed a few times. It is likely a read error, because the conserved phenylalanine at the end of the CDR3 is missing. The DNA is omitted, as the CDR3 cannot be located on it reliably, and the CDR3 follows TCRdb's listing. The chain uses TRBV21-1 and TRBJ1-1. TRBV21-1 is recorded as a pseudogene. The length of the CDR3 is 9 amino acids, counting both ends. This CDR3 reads CASQSHPKG.

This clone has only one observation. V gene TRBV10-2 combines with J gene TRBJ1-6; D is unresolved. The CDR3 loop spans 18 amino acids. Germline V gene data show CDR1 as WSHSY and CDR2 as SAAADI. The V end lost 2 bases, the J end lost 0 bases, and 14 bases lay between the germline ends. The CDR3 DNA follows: TGCGCCAGCAGTGAGCGGGATTGGATAAGCTCCTATAATTCACCCCTCCACTTT. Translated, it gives CASSERDWISSYNSPLHF.

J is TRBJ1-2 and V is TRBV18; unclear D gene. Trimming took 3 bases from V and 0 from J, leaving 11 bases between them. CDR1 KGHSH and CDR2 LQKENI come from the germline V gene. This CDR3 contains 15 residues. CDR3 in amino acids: CASSPAVVPNYGYTF. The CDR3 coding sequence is TGTGCCAGCTCACCTGCCGTGGTTCCTAACTATGGCTACACCTTC. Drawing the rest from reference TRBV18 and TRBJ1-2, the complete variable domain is NAGVMQNPRHLVRRRGQEARLRCSPMKGHSHVYWYRQLPEEGLKFMVYLQKENIIDESGMPKERFSAEFPKEGPSILRIQQVVRGDSAAYFCASSPAVVPNYGYTFGSGTRLTVV.

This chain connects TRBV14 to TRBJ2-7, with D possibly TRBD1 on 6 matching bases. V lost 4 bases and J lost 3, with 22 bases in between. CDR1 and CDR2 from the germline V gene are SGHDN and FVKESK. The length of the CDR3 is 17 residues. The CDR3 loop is CASSPYVVGGPYYEQYF. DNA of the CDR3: TGTGCCAGCAGCCCCTACGTGGTAGGGGGACCTTACTACGAGCAGTACTTC.